This TCR beta chain was recovered during a study of T-cell memory formation after mild COVID-19. General study findings and limits: Clones which contracted sat mainly in CM and EM if CD4+, and in EMRA if CD8+. The study detected some responding clones in pre-infection memory, suggesting cross-reactive memory joined. Day 15 to 85 contracting clones showed balanced CD4/CD8; day 15 to 37 expanders favored CD4+.

As for this clonotype: Its antigen is unidentified.

Germline V gives CDR1 SEHNR, CDR2 FQNEAQ (reference sequence). The CDR3 runs 14 residues. The junction had 5 bases not matched to a gene; V was cut back by 6 bases and J by 2 bases. Barcoded TCR alpha and TCR beta cDNA libraries with UMIs came from 5'RACE using constant-segment primers. Each CDR3 protein gets one entry after TCRdb re-called the 5' RACE reads with MiXCR. The sample includes approximately 300,000 distinct CDR3 sequences, roughly a fifth of them seen just once. What was sequenced was PBMCs or a T cell subset sorted from them (not recorded which). The receptor comes from a man younger than 30 who had mild COVID-19 (a few samples of this study predate the infection). Cell type and time point are not known. The V and J genes are TRBV7-9 and TRBJ2-3; 7 bases agree with TRBD2. CDR3 in amino acids: CASSTGTITDTQYF. DNA for the CDR3: TGTGCCAGCAGTACCGGGACTATCACAGATACGCAGTATTTT.